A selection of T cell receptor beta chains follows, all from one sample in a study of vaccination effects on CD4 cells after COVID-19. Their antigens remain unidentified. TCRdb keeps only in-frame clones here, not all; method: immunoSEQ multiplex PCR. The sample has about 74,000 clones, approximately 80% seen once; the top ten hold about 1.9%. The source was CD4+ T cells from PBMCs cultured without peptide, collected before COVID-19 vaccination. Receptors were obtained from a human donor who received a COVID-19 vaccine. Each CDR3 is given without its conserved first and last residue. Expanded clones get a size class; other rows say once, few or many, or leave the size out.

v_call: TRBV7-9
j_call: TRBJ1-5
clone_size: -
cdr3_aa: ASSKAGSYSNQPQH

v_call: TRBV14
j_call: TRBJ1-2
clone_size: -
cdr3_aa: ASSPRTGVYGYT

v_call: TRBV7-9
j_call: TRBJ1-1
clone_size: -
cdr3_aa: ASSSDRVLMNTEAF

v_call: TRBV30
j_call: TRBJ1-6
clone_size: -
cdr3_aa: AWSPGTENSPLH

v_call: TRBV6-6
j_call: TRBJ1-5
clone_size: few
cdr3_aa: ASNPGTGGSQPQH

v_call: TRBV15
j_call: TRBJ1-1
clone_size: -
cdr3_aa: ATSREADSMNTEAF

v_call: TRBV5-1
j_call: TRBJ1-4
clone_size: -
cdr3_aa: ASKPGLLNEKLF

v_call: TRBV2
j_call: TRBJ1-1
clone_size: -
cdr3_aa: ASSPTGVAAF

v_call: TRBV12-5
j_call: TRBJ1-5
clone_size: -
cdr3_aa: ASGLVLGPMGNQPQH

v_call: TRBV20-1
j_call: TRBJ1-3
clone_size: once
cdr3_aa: SASPPTGNTIY

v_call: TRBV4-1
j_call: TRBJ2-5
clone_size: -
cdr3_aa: ASSQVGGSGETQY

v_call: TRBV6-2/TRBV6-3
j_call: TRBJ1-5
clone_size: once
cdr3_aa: ASSSDSHSNQPQH

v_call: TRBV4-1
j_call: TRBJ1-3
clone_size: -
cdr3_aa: ASSQADSTGNTIY

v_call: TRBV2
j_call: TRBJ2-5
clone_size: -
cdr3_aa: ASSSVSETQY

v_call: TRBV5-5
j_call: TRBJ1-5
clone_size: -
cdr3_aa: ASSQAFDRGRGNQPQH

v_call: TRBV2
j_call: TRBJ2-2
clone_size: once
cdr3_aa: ASHQGQGPGELF

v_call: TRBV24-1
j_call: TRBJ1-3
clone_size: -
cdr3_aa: ATSSGRGFNTIY

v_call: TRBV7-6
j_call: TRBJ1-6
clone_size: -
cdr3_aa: ATGDGRGDSPLH

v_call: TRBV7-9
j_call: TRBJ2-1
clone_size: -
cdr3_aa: ASSLVAWGLAYNEQF

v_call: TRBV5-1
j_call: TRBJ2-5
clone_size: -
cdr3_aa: ASSLERTTETQY

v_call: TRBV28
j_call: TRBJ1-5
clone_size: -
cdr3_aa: ASSLGFSNQPQH

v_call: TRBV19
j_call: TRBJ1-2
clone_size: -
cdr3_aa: ASSMNRVDGYT

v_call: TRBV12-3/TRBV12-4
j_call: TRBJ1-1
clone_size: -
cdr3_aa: ASSRKNTEAF

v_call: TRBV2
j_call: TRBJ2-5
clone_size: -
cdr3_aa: ASSPRLAREETQY

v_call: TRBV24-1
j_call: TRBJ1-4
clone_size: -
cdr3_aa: ATSKGQGAGEKLF

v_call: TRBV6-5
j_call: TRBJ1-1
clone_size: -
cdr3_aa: ASSRGRADQAF

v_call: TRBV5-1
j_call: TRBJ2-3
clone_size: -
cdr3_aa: ASSSDWGGEDTQY

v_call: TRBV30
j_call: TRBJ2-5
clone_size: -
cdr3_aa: AWSSSRGREETQY

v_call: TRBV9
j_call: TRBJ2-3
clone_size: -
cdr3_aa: ASSQRGAVDTQY

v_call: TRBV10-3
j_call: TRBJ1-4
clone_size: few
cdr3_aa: AISESGGLANEKLF

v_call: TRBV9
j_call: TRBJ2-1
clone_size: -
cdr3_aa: ASSVGQIIYNEQF